This T cell receptor beta chain appears in the sequencing data of a study of shared clonotypes between healthy human individuals. Background on the study: Three CD4 naive, three CD4 memory, two CD8 naive and one CD8 memory plate were used per donor. Overall study results and limits: Of the naive CD4 clonotypes, roughly 5.2% were shared across a few donors.

CDR1 is SGDLS and CDR2 is YYNGEE in the germline V gene. V lost 4 bases and J 5 bases, leaving 16 bases between the germline ends. The CDR3 is 14 amino acids. Each replicate PCR on the sorted subsets used about 220 ng DNA (around 31,000 T cell genomes). The assay was immunoSEQ multiplex PCR, and TCRdb's table has in-frame clones only and misses some. The sample has approximately 2.4 million clones, 95% seen once. Every contributor of samples was a Caucasian grown-up residing in Nashville, Tennessee. About this clone: Its antigen is still unknown.

Sequencing used naive CD4+ T cells sorted from blood. Sample subset: CD45RA+ positively selected. The sequence was obtained from a man in his late teens or twenties in good health. This chain links TRBV9 with TRBJ2-7; D possibly matches TRBD1 or TRBD2 (5 bases each). CDR3 coding DNA: TGTGCCAGCAGCACACGACCGGGACCCCACGAGCAGTACTTC. Translation gives CASSTRPGPHEQYF.